The rows below give T cell receptor beta chains drawn from one sample of a study of T cells in localized non-small cell lung cancer. Repertoires were generated with immunoSEQ multiplex PCR, while TCRdb's copy carries only in-frame clones and drops some. Among more than 30,000 clones listed, nearly 80% were seen once. The source material was peripheral blood, sampled before any cancer treatment. These receptor sequences come from a male donor at least 60 years old with stage II squamous cell lung carcinoma. The CDR3 runs from the conserved cysteine through the conserved F or W. A D gene is named only where the DNA matches it firmly. Part of the rows lack a size; the others show once, few, many or a class for expanded clones.

clone size: many; D gene: TRBD1; V gene: TRBV27; J gene: TRBJ1-5; CDR3 DNA: TGTGCCAGCAGTTCCGACAGGGGCGGTGGGCCCCAGCATTTT; CDR3 protein: CASSSDRGGGPQHF
clone size: NA; D gene: TRBD1; V gene: TRBV5-1; J gene: TRBJ2-1; CDR3 DNA: TGCGCCAGCAGCTTGGTAGGGGGCGCGTACAATGAGCAGTTCTTC; CDR3 protein: CASSLVGGAYNEQFF
clone size: NA; D gene: NA; V gene: TRBV4-2; J gene: TRBJ2-3; CDR3 DNA: TGTGCCAGCAGCCAAGAAGGCGTTTCTAGCACAGATACGCAGTATTTT; CDR3 protein: CASSQEGVSSTDTQYF
clone size: NA; D gene: NA; V gene: TRBV7-2; J gene: TRBJ1-2; CDR3 DNA: TGTGCCAGCAGCTTCGCAGGGTCCTATGGCTACACCTTC; CDR3 protein: CASSFAGSYGYTF
clone size: few; D gene: NA; V gene: TRBV11-2; J gene: TRBJ2-1; CDR3 DNA: TGTGCCAGCAGCTTAGTCCCGTATTTAAGTCGCAATGAGCAGTTCTTC; CDR3 protein: CASSLVPYLSRNEQFF
clone size: NA; D gene: NA; V gene: TRBV7-3; J gene: TRBJ2-3; CDR3 DNA: TGTGCCAGCAGTCCTTGGGGTGGAGGCACAGATACGCAGTATTTT; CDR3 protein: CASSPWGGGTDTQYF
clone size: few; D gene: NA; V gene: TRBV6-5; J gene: TRBJ1-5; CDR3 DNA: TGTGCCAGCAGCGATCAACCCTGGAAGCCCCAGCATTTT; CDR3 protein: CASSDQPWKPQHF
clone size: NA; D gene: NA; V gene: TRBV28; J gene: TRBJ1-5; CDR3 DNA: TGTGCCAGCAGTTTTTACACAGGGTTTCAGCCCCAGCATTTT; CDR3 protein: CASSFYTGFQPQHF
clone size: NA; D gene: TRBD2; V gene: TRBV19; J gene: TRBJ2-7; CDR3 DNA: TGTGCCAGTAGTATTGGGGTGTGGCCTAGCGGGAGCGAGCAGTACTTC; CDR3 protein: CASSIGVWPSGSEQYF
clone size: NA; D gene: NA; V gene: TRBV11-2; J gene: TRBJ2-3; CDR3 DNA: TGTGCCAGCAGCCCAGGGGGGACCCCGCTCACGGATACGCAGTATTTT; CDR3 protein: CASSPGGTPLTDTQYF
clone size: NA; D gene: TRBD2; V gene: TRBV5-4; J gene: TRBJ2-1; CDR3 DNA: TGTGCCAGCAGCATCGGGGGGGCCGGATATGAGCAGTTCTTC; CDR3 protein: CASSIGGAGYEQFF
clone size: NA; D gene: NA; V gene: TRBV6-1; J gene: TRBJ2-1; CDR3 DNA: TGTGCCAGCAGTGAAATCCGGGGTGTCTCGAATGAGCAGTTCTTC; CDR3 protein: CASSEIRGVSNEQFF
clone size: NA; D gene: TRBD2; V gene: TRBV6-4; J gene: TRBJ2-2; CDR3 DNA: TGTGCCAGCAGTGAAAGCGGGGGAACGAACACCGGGGAGCTGTTTTTT; CDR3 protein: CASSESGGTNTGELFF
clone size: NA; D gene: NA; V gene: TRBV9; J gene: TRBJ2-2; CDR3 DNA: TGTGCCAGCAGCGTAGATGTGAGGCGGGGAGGACACCCCTTCACCGGGGAGCTGTTTTTT; CDR3 protein: CASSVDVRRGGHPFTGELFF
clone size: NA; D gene: NA; V gene: TRBV7-2; J gene: TRBJ2-3; CDR3 DNA: TGTGCCAGCAACCCGGGGGGCTCTTCAGATACGCAGTATTTT; CDR3 protein: CASNPGGSSDTQYF
clone size: few; D gene: NA; V gene: TRBV30; J gene: TRBJ2-5; CDR3 DNA: TGTGCCTGGAGCATCTCGTACCAAGAGACCCAGTACTTC; CDR3 protein: CAWSISYQETQYF